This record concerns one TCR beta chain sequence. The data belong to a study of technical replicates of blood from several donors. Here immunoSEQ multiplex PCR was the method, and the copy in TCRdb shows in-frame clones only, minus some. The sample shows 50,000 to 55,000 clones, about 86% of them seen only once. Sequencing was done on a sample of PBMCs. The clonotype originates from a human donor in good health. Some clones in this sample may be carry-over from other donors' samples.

The CDR3 DNA sequence: TGTGCCATCAGCCCGTTAGCGGGAGGGCGCACAGATACGCAGTATTTT. Protein product: CAISPLAGGRTDTQYF. The chain uses TRBV10-3 and TRBJ2-3; 11 bases map to TRBD2. The germline CDR1 and CDR2 sequences are ENHRY and SYGVKD. The CDR3 consists of 16 residues. Losses at the gene ends were 6 bases for V and 1 base for J; bases not matched to a gene: 6.